This T cell receptor (beta chain) came from a study of blood T cell repertoires in COVID-19 (dated by TCRdb to about 2020). Regarding the complete study: Collaborator samples came from the United States, Italy and Spain and covered acute and convalescent phases of COVID-19. The material from the prospective study consisted of cDNA or gDNA derived from T cells, B-cell-depleted T cells, or PBMCs. Deeply sampled blood TCRbeta repertoires from subjects exposed to, actively infected with, or recovered from COVID-19 were included in the dataset. The repertoires were released in a freely available public database intended as a resource for research on the immune response to SARS-CoV-2. Samples were obtained from the ongoing ImmuneRACE study (first 160 participants) and from about 1,300 subjects provided by 6 global collaborators. A de-identified subject ID, COVID-19 status, age in years and sex were almost always included in the sample metadata. Where available, HLA class I and class II types were taken from metadata supplied by the sample provider and were not determined by assay-based typing. The investigation overall reported the following: How much clinical and demographic metadata was included differed by source and by participant, and the metadata was provided uncurated.

TCRbeta CDR3 regions were amplified from genomic DNA using the immunoSEQ Assay, a bias-controlled multiplex PCR. Per the source publication's procedure: Nucleated cell counts per sample were estimated from amplification of reference gene primers within the assay. Sequence reads were collapsed and filtered to measure the absolute abundance of every unique TCRbeta CDR3 rearrangement. Productive Simpson clonality was computed per sample as the square root of Simpson's diversity index over productive rearrangements. The immuneACCESS repertoire file appears here via TCRdb, limited to in-frame rearrangements. These files lack a portion of the clones; in checked studies, under half of the deficit traces to unresolved V genes, and the cause of the others is not known. The V and J calls and clone size are taken from that table; D and trimming were inferred from the DNA. Present in this sample are 380,000 or so clones, roughly 86% of which were seen just once. The ten largest account for about 1.5% of the sample.

Participants in the prospective study were aged about 18 to 90 years, lived in 24 United States geographic areas, and enrolled through a virtual design. To assign participants to cohorts, the prospective study relied on clinical history that participants themselves reported in a screening survey and a study questionnaire. ImmuneRACE Cohort 3 recovered participants were defined by two consecutive negative NP/OP PCR tests, healthcare professional clearance, or symptom resolution. In the prospective study, whole blood, serum and a nasopharyngeal or oropharyngeal swab were collected from each participant by mobile phlebotomists. Additional blood draws and questionnaires over an approximately two-month period could optionally be provided by prospective study participants. Blood samples from the prospective study were shipped frozen or at room temperature prior to DNA extraction. About this clone: The antigen it binds to is not known. No base qualities exist here, and no much larger clone lies one base off it.

Sequencing used PBMCs or T cells enriched from blood (not recorded which). The origin of this receptor is a man aged 30 to 39 who had recovered from COVID-19.

The DNA is as follows: TGTGCCAGCAGCTTAAATGGGAGGGACACCATATATTTT. Translated, this is CASSLNGRDTIYF. The chain joins TRBV9 to TRBJ1-3; no confident D gene assignment can be made. As encoded in the germline V gene, CDR1 is SGDLS while CDR2 is YYNGEE. V is reduced by 4 bases and J by 8 bases, leaving a spacing of 13 bases between them. The CDR3 starts with the cysteine, ends with the phenylalanine, and has 13 residues. Of the read, only the CDR3 DNA is kept; its 39 bases are in frame from base 1.